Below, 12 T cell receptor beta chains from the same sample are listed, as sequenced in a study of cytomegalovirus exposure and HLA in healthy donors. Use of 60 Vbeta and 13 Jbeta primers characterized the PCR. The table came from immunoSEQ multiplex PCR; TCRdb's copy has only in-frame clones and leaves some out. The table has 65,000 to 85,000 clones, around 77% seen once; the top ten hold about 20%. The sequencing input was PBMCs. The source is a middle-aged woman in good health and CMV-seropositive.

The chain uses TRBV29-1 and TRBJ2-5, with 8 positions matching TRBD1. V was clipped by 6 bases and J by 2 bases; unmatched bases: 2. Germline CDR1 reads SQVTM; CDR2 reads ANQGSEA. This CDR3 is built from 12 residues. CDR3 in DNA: TGCAGCGTGGGGACAGGACAAGAGACCCAGTACTTC. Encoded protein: CSVGTGQETQYF.

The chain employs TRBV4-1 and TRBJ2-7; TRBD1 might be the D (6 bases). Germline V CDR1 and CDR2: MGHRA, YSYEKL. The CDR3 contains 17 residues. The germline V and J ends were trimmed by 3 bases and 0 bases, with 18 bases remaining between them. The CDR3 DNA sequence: TGCGCCAGCAGCCACTCGATTCTTCAGGGGAGCTCCTACGAGCAGTACTTC. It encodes CASSHSILQGSSYEQYF.

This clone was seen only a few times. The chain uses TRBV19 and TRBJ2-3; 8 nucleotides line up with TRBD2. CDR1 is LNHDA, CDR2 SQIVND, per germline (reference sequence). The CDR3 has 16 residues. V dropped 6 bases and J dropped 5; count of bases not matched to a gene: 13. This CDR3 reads CASSSKAGGGRDTQYF. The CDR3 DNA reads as TGTGCCAGTAGCAGTAAGGCGGGGGGAGGAAGAGATACGCAGTATTTT. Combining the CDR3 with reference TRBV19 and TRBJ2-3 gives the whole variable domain DGGITQSPKYLFRKEGQNVTLSCEQNLNHDAMYWYRQDPGQGLRLIYYSQIVNDFQKGDIAEGYSVSREKKESFPLTVTSAQKNPTAFYLCASSSKAGGGRDTQYFGPGTRLTVL.

The DNA for the CDR3 is TGTGCCAGCAGCTTAAGTGGACAGGGAGGAGAAAAACTGTTTTTT. Translated: CASSLSGQGGEKLFF. This chain links TRBV7-9 with TRBJ1-4, with TRBD1 identical over 8 bases. Trimming at V came to 2 bases and at J to 8 bases, leaving 7 bases not matched to a gene. Germline CDR1 and CDR2: SEHNR and FQNEAQ (reference sequence). CDR3 length: 15 amino acids.

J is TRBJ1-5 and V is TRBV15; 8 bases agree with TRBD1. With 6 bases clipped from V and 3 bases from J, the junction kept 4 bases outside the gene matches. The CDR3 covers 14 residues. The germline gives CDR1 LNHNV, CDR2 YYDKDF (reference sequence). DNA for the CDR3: TGTGCCACCAGTAGACAGGGGATCAATCAGCCCCAGCATTTT. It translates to CATSRQGINQPQHF.

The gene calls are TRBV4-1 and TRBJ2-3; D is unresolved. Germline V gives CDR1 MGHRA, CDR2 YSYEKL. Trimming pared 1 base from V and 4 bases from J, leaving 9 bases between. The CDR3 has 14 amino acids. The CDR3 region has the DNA TGCGCCAGCAGCCAAGTCGTCCTAGCAGATACGCAGTATTTT. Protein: CASSQVVLADTQYF.

The CDR3 reads CASSTQGQGVAEAFF. The CDR3 DNA sequence: TGTGCCAGCAGTACCCAAGGACAGGGGGTCGCTGAAGCTTTCTTT. The V gene is TRBV25-1, the J gene TRBJ1-1, with 10 bases lining up with TRBD1. The CDR3 extends over 15 amino acids. The germline V gene has CDR1 MGHDK and CDR2 SYGVNS. With V trimmed by 5 bases and J by 6 bases, 9 bases remained unmatched. The whole variable domain, remainder taken from reference TRBV25-1 and TRBJ1-1, is EADIYQTPRYLVIGTGKKITLECSQTMGHDKMYWYQQDPGMELHLIHYSYGVNSTEKGDLSSESTVSRIRTEHFPLTLESARPSHTSQYLCASSTQGQGVAEAFFGQGTRLTVV.

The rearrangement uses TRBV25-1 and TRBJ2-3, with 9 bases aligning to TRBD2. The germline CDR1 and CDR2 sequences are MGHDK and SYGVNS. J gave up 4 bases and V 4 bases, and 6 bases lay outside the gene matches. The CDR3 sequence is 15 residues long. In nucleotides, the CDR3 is TGTGCCAGCAGTGCATCTAGCGGGACCGCAGATACGCAGTATTTT. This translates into CASSASSGTADTQYF.

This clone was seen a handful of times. CDR3 in amino acids: CSVQGTGGSSYEQYF. For the CDR3, the DNA is TGCAGCGTCCAAGGGACAGGGGGGTCCTCCTACGAGCAGTACTTC. This chain connects TRBV29-1 to TRBJ2-7; 11 positions match TRBD1. This CDR3 is 15 amino acids long. The ends lost 6 bases at V and 0 bases at J; junction bases unmatched: 7. CDR1 SQVTM and CDR2 ANQGSEA come from the germline V gene.

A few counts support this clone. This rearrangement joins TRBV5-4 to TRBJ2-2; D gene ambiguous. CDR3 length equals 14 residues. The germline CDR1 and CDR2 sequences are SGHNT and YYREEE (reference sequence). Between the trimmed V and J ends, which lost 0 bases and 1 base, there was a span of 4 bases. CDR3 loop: CASSLGQNTGELFF. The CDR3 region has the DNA TGTGCCAGCAGCTTGGGACAGAACACCGGGGAGCTGTTTTTT.

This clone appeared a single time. This CDR3 reads CASSVTANTGELFF. For the CDR3, the DNA is TGTGCCAGCAGCGTGACAGCGAACACCGGGGAGCTGTTTTTT. This rearrangement joins TRBV7-6 to TRBJ2-2, with D possibly being TRBD1 (5 bases). Germline loops: CDR1 SGHVS, CDR2 FNYEAQ. The V and J ends lost 5 bases and 0 bases respectively, with 7 bases between them. The CDR3 covers 14 residues.

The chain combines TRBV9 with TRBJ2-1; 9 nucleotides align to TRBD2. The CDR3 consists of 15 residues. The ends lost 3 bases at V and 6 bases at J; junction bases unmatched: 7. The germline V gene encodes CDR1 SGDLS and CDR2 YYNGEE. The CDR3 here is CASSGGTSRFNEQFF. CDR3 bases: TGTGCCAGCAGCGGAGGGACTAGCCGGTTCAATGAGCAGTTCTTC.